Listed below are T cell receptor beta chains from one sample, sequenced in a study of cytomegalovirus exposure and HLA in healthy donors. The data were produced by immunoSEQ multiplex PCR, yet TCRdb's version contains in-frame clones alone and is incomplete. Altogether approximately 100,000 clones are present, 75% to 80% being singletons, with the ten largest covering 5% to 6.5%. The sample consisted of PBMCs. All receptors come from a man aged 55 to 70 in good health and CMV-seropositive. Both conserved end residues are part of each CDR3. A D gene is named only where the DNA matches it firmly. Clone size, where shown, is once, few, many, or a class for clones that have expanded.

J	size	length	V	D	CDR3	DNA
TRBJ2-5	.	17	TRBV27	TRBD1	CASSLTPRTGRQETQYF	TGTGCCAGCAGTTTAACCCCTAGGACAGGACGGCAAGAGACCCAGTACTTC
TRBJ1-4	few	13	TRBV6-1	.	CASSDRVSEKLFF	TGTGCCAGCAGTGACAGGGTTTCTGAAAAACTGTTTTTT
TRBJ2-3	.	15	TRBV7-2	TRBD2	CASSFYRGDTDTQYF	TGTGCCAGCAGCTTTTATCGGGGGGACACAGATACGCAGTATTTT
TRBJ2-7	.	12	TRBV11-3	.	CASSPGRGEQYF	TGTGCCAGCAGCCCCGGCAGGGGCGAGCAGTACTTC
TRBJ1-1	few	14	TRBV7-2	.	CASSFRGTATEAFF	TGTGCCAGCAGCTTTAGGGGAACCGCCACTGAAGCTTTCTTT
TRBJ2-1	.	15	TRBV4-3	TRBD2	CASSQEGGGANEQFF	TGCGCCAGCAGCCAAGAAGGCGGGGGTGCGAATGAGCAGTTCTTC
TRBJ2-4	.	14	TRBV5-1	TRBD2	CASRVTSGGNIQYF	TGCGCCAGCAGGGTGACTAGCGGGGGAAACATTCAGTACTTC
TRBJ2-1	.	14	TRBV6-5	.	CASTPPGAYNEQFF	TGTGCCAGCACCCCTCCGGGGGCCTACAATGAGCAGTTCTTC
TRBJ2-5	.	12	TRBV7-2	.	CASSPGRETQYF	TGTGCCAGCAGCCCTGGGAGAGAGACCCAGTACTTC
TRBJ1-1	.	13	TRBV7-7	.	CASSLGSNTEAFF	TGTGCCAGCAGCTTGGGCAGCAACACTGAAGCTTTCTTT
TRBJ2-3	.	13	TRBV5-1	.	CASSLEGTDTQYF	TGCGCCAGCAGCTTGGAGGGGACAGATACGCAGTATTTT
TRBJ1-1	few	15	TRBV2	TRBD1	CASRLTGVGNTEAFF	TGTGCCAGCAGACTTACAGGGGTCGGGAACACTGAAGCTTTCTTT
TRBJ1-2	.	15	TRBV6-6	TRBD1	CASSHTSGTGYGYTF	TGTGCCAGCAGTCACACCTCCGGGACAGGGTATGGCTACACCTTC
TRBJ1-2	.	12	TRBV29-1	TRBD1	CSVGTGNYGYTF	TGCAGCGTGGGGACAGGGAACTATGGCTACACCTTC
TRBJ1-5	.	15	TRBV27	TRBD1	CASSGGTALNQPQHF	TGTGCCAGCAGTGGCGGGACAGCCCTCAATCAGCCCCAGCATTTT
TRBJ1-1	.	13	TRBV7-6	.	CASSSERANPAFF	TGTGCCAGCAGCTCGGAGCGGGCAAATCCAGCTTTCTTT
TRBJ2-1	few	13	TRBV5-4	.	CASSPPVGGEQFF	TGTGCCAGCAGCCCCCCGGTAGGCGGGGAGCAGTTCTTC
TRBJ2-3	.	18	TRBV11-2	TRBD2	CASSFFGTSGGAVDTQYF	TGTGCCAGCAGCTTTTTTGGGACTAGCGGGGGGGCGGTAGATACGCAGTATTTT
TRBJ2-5	.	12	TRBV21-1	.	CASKSDRPAQYF	TGTGCCAGCAAAAGCGACAGGCCGGCCCAATACTTC
TRBJ2-5	.	14	TRBV5-6	TRBD1	CASSLPDRGGGQYF	TGTGCCAGCAGCTTACCGGATAGAGGGGGCGGGCAGTACTTC
TRBJ2-5	.	14	TRBV6-1	.	CASTSGHPQETQYF	TGTGCCAGCACCTCGGGACACCCACAAGAGACCCAGTACTTC
TRBJ2-5	.	13	TRBV5-1	.	CASSLISIETQYF	TGCGCCAGCAGCTTGATCAGTATAGAGACCCAGTACTTC
TRBJ2-3	.	16	TRBV14	.	CASSQGRTLRRDTQYF	TGTGCCAGCAGCCAAGGACGGACATTAAGAAGAGATACGCAGTATTTT
TRBJ2-7	.	15	TRBV4-2	.	CASSQGRGSPYEQYF	TGTGCCAGCAGCCAAGGGCGGGGTAGTCCCTACGAGCAGTACTTC
TRBJ1-2	.	14	TRBV19	TRBD1	CASSVGQGDYGYTF	TGTGCCAGTAGTGTCGGACAGGGGGACTATGGCTACACCTTC
TRBJ1-1	once	14	TRBV5-4	.	CASSPQRVNTEAFF	TGTGCCAGCAGCCCGCAGAGGGTGAACACTGAAGCTTTCTTT
TRBJ2-5	.	14	TRBV19	.	CASSPLGSGETQYF	TGTGCCAGTAGCCCACTTGGATCGGGGGAGACCCAGTACTTC
TRBJ2-5	.	12	TRBV7-2	.	CASSPRPEAQYF	TGTGCCAGCAGCCCCCGGCCGGAGGCCCAGTACTTC
TRBJ1-6	.	14	TRBV2	TRBD1	CASSTGTGGSPLHF	TGTGCCAGCAGCACCGGGACAGGGGGCTCACCCCTCCACTTT
TRBJ1-6	once	18	TRBV10-3	TRBD1	CAISESLRTGGFNSPLHF	TGTGCCATCAGTGAGTCACTCCGGACAGGGGGCTTTAATTCACCCCTCCACTTT
TRBJ2-1	.	13	TRBV11-2	TRBD1	CASRIDRVNEQFF	TGTGCCAGCAGGATTGACAGGGTGAATGAGCAGTTCTTC
TRBJ2-3	.	11	TRBV5-1	.	CASSLQDTQYF	TGCGCCAGCAGCTTGCAGGATACGCAGTATTTT
TRBJ2-3	.	11	TRBV30	.	CAWSYTDTQYF	TGTGCCTGGAGCTACACAGATACGCAGTATTTT
TRBJ2-7	few	14	TRBV4-2	TRBD1	CASSRGTGGHEQYF	TGTGCCAGCAGCCGGGGGACAGGGGGCCACGAGCAGTACTTC
TRBJ1-1	.	13	TRBV19	.	CASTFSGMTEAFF	TGTGCCAGCACATTCAGCGGGATGACTGAAGCTTTCTTT
TRBJ1-3	.	15	TRBV28	TRBD1	CASRTRTGAGNTIYF	TGTGCCAGCAGGACTAGGACAGGGGCTGGAAACACCATATATTTT
TRBJ1-3	.	14	TRBV6-5	.	CASSRDTSGNTIYF	TGTGCCAGCAGCCGCGACACCTCTGGAAACACCATATATTTT
TRBJ2-7	.	14	TRBV6-6	TRBD1	CASSSGTVLGEQYF	TGTGCCAGCAGTTCCGGGACAGTCCTGGGCGAGCAGTACTTC
TRBJ1-6	.	15	TRBV6-4	TRBD1	CASTYPDRGNSPLHF	TGTGCCAGCACCTACCCGGACAGGGGAAATTCACCCCTCCACTTT
TRBJ1-2	few	15	TRBV4-1	.	CASSQVGQGGNGYTF	TGCGCCAGCAGCCAAGTAGGGCAGGGCGGAAATGGCTACACCTTC
TRBJ2-7	once	12	TRBV28	TRBD1	CASSLPGGEQYF	TGTGCCAGCAGTTTGCCAGGGGGCGAGCAGTACTTC
TRBJ2-1	.	19	TRBV7-2	TRBD2	CASSRPGLAGASSYNEQFF	TGTGCCAGCAGCCGGCCGGGGCTAGCGGGGGCGAGCTCCTACAATGAGCAGTTCTTC
TRBJ2-7	.	13	TRBV10-3	TRBD1	CATRDSVTYEQYF	TGTGCCACCCGGGACAGCGTTACCTACGAGCAGTACTTC
TRBJ2-7	.	14	TRBV2	TRBD1	CASSKQGTNYEQYF	TGTGCCAGCAGTAAACAGGGGACAAATTACGAGCAGTACTTC
TRBJ2-7	.	18	TRBV29-1	TRBD2	CSVARTSGGAWDYYEQYF	TGCAGCGTCGCACGAACTAGCGGGGGGGCCTGGGATTACTACGAGCAGTACTTC
TRBJ2-1	.	15	TRBV4-1	.	CASSQDKLDFDEQFF	TGCGCCAGCAGCCAAGATAAGTTAGATTTCGATGAGCAGTTCTTC
TRBJ2-7	.	13	TRBV21-1	.	CASRDREICEQYF	TGTGCCAGCAGGGACAGGGAAATTTGCGAGCAGTACTTC
TRBJ2-3	.	19	TRBV6-4	TRBD2	CASSDFGLAGSTSTDTQYF	TGTGCCAGCAGTGACTTTGGACTAGCGGGGTCAACTAGCACAGATACGCAGTATTTT
TRBJ1-1	few	14	TRBV10-3	.	CAISARETNTEAFF	TGTGCCATCAGTGCAAGGGAGACGAACACTGAAGCTTTCTTT
TRBJ1-1	.	16	TRBV27	TRBD1	CASSATGGGWNTEAFF	TGTGCCAGCAGTGCGACAGGGGGCGGTTGGAACACTGAAGCTTTCTTT
TRBJ2-7	few	14	TRBV7-8	.	CASSPVAMAYEQYF	TGTGCCAGCAGCCCTGTAGCGATGGCCTACGAGCAGTACTTC
TRBJ2-5	.	15	TRBV15	.	CATSRDRGKGETQYF	TGTGCCACCAGCAGAGACAGGGGAAAGGGAGAGACCCAGTACTTC
TRBJ2-5	.	15	TRBV10-3	.	CAISGAMRSQETQYF	TGTGCCATCAGTGGAGCCATGAGGAGCCAAGAGACCCAGTACTTC